These 11 T cell receptor beta chains were all obtained from the same sample, sequenced in a study of a mutant IDH1 vaccine in newly diagnosed glioma. These receptors have no known antigen. Indicated time point: week 23, last vaccination. The vaccine gave 300 ug of a 20-mer mutant IDH1 peptide subcutaneously per dose. Produced via immunoSEQ multiplex PCR; TCRdb's table is partial and in-frame only. In the table there are just over 80,000 clones, 75% to 85% of which are singletons. Material: PBMCs, obtained from a glioma patient whose treatment included an IDH1 peptide vaccine. The receptor source for this set is a man aged 30-40 years with glioma. Some clones in this sample may be carry-over from other donors' samples.

The V call is TRBV7-3, the J call TRBJ2-2; 10 bases align to TRBD2. The CDR3 sequence is 17 residues long. Germline trimming cut 6 bases from V and 4 bases from J; bases unmatched to any gene: 11. Germline V gene data show CDR1 as SGHTA and CDR2 as FQGTGA. The DNA for the CDR3 is TGTGCCAGCAGTCACACAGCGGGAGGGCCGGGCACCGGGGAGCTGTTTTTT. Translation: CASSHTAGGPGTGELFF.

The CDR3 DNA reads as TGTGCCAGCAGCTCCGGGGGTGGGACTAGCGGGATCTACGAGCAGTACTTC. Its translation: CASSSGGGTSGIYEQYF. The chain uses TRBV7-8 and TRBJ2-7, with TRBD2 matching 13 bases. The CDR3 is 17 residues long. The germline V gene has CDR1 SGHVS and CDR2 FQNEAQ. Trimming took 4 bases from V and 3 from J; bases not matched to a gene: 9.

The CDR3 protein is CASSFAGAGTGELFF. The CDR3 DNA sequence: TGTGCCAGCAGCTTTGCGGGGGCGGGCACCGGGGAGCTGTTTTTT. The V call is TRBV7-3, the J call TRBJ2-2, with D perhaps TRBD2 (7 bases). CDR3 length: 15 residues. Germline V gene lookup returns CDR1 SGHTA and CDR2 FQGTGA. Trimming took 3 bases from V and 4 from J, leaving 12 bases between them.

The genes are TRBV28 and TRBJ2-1; 7 nucleotides align to TRBD2. V lost 3 bases to trimming and J lost 0 bases; unmatched junction nucleotides: 5. CDR1 and CDR2 from the germline V gene are MDHEN and SYDVKM. The CDR3 consists of 16 residues. The CDR3 DNA sequence: TGTGCCAGCAGTTTGGGTGGCGGGAGCTCCTACAATGAGCAGTTCTTC. Translation: CASSLGGGSSYNEQFF.

In its sample, this clone was seen a few times. The chain carries TRBV27 and TRBJ2-1, with TRBD2 matching 8 bases. The CDR3 runs to 19 residues. The germline V gene has CDR1 MNHEY and CDR2 SMNVEV (reference sequence). The ends lost 5 bases at V and 0 bases at J; junction bases unmatched: 15. The CDR3 is CASSQPSGTSPFSYNEQFF. The CDR3, as DNA: TGTGCCAGCAGTCAACCCTCCGGGACTAGTCCCTTCTCCTACAATGAGCAGTTCTTC.

The J gene is TRBJ2-3, the V gene TRBV19; 7 positions match TRBD1. The trim removed 3 bases at V and 0 bases at J, leaving 9 bases unmatched. In germline, CDR1 is LNHDA, CDR2 SQIVND (reference sequence). The length of the CDR3 is 17 residues. The CDR3 coding sequence is TGTGCCAGTAGTATGGTTCCGGGACAGAGTAGCACAGATACGCAGTATTTT. This encodes CASSMVPGQSSTDTQYF.

This chain connects TRBV7-8 to TRBJ2-7, with TRBD1 matching 10 bases. The V and J ends lost 5 bases and 1 base, in that order; junction bases with no gene match: 5. Germline CDR1 SGHVS, CDR2 FQNEAQ. The CDR3 is made up of 15 amino acids. CDR3 bases: TGTGCCAGCAGCCCCGGACAGGGGGTTTCCTACGAGCAGTACTTC. Protein: CASSPGQGVSYEQYF.

J is TRBJ2-5 and V is TRBV4-1; TRBD2 might be the D (6 bases). V was pared by 3 bases and J by 4 bases, with 18 bases between. The length of the CDR3 is 16 residues. Germline assignment: CDR1 MGHRA and CDR2 YSYEKL. CDR3 sequence (DNA): TGCGCCAGCAGCCACCTACTCGGGGGTTCCAGAGAGACCCAGTACTTC. This translates into CASSHLLGGSRETQYF.

The chain couples TRBV4-2 to TRBJ1-2; no firm D call. CDR3 size: 17 residues. Between the trimmed V and J ends, which lost 1 base and 5 bases, there was a span of 20 bases. Germline loops: CDR1 LGHNA, CDR2 YNFKEQ. This CDR3 is CASSQGSPSAGDYGYTF. The DNA of the CDR3 is TGTGCCAGCAGCCAAGGGTCCCCTTCTGCGGGAGATTATGGCTACACCTTC.

The chain combines TRBV28 with TRBJ1-1; D gene uncertain. Trimming took 3 bases from V and 6 from J, leaving 14 bases between them. CDR3 length: 14 amino acids. Germline CDR1 MDHEN, CDR2 SYDVKM. The CDR3 here is CASSLVAYRAEAFF. The CDR3 DNA is TGTGCCAGCAGTTTGGTAGCCTATAGGGCTGAAGCTTTCTTT.

This chain uses TRBV19 with TRBJ2-7; 7 positions agree with TRBD2. Germline CDR1 LNHDA, CDR2 SQIVND (reference sequence). The junction had 8 bases not matched to a gene; V was cut back by 6 bases and J by 0 bases. There are 15 residues in the CDR3. The CDR3 DNA sequence: TGTGCCAGTAGGATAACTAGCGACCCCTCCTACGAGCAGTACTTC. It encodes CASRITSDPSYEQYF. Full variable domain (missing parts from reference TRBV19 and TRBJ2-7): DGGITQSPKYLFRKEGQNVTLSCEQNLNHDAMYWYRQDPGQGLRLIYYSQIVNDFQKGDIAEGYSVSREKKESFPLTVTSAQKNPTAFYLCASRITSDPSYEQYFGPGTRLTVT.